These 8 T cell receptor beta chains came from one sample sequenced in a study of beta chain features in type 1 diabetes. Investigators reverse transcribed all isolated RNA, so they sequenced expressed TCRB transcripts. This table comes from immunoSEQ multiplex PCR, and its TCRdb copy is limited to in-frame clones, with some not included. The sample shows hundreds of thousands of clones, under 20% of them seen only once. The specimen was naive CD4+ T cells from blood. The receptors were gathered from a woman aged 18-29 years in good health.

This clone has just a few counts. The chain is built from TRBV7-9 and TRBJ2-1, with D possibly matching TRBD2 (5 bases). CDR1 and CDR2 (germline): SEHNR, FQNEAQ (reference sequence). The CDR3 loop spans 16 amino acids. V gave up 1 base and J gave up 8 bases, with 18 bases separating them. The CDR3 region has the DNA TGTGCCAGCAGCTTAGGTAGGGAACTAGTCATTGATGAGCAGTTCTTC. Its protein is CASSLGRELVIDEQFF.

Only a few counts were recorded for this clone. The V gene is TRBV23-1, the J gene TRBJ2-1; weak D call: TRBD2 (6 bases). TRBV23-1 is an open reading frame, and its role is uncertain. The CDR3 totals 17 residues. Trimming removed 0 bases from V and 5 bases from J, with 17 bases in between. As DNA, the CDR3 is TGCGCCAGCAGTCAATCGGGGGGAAAGGTCCGCAACAATGAGCAGTTCTTC. Translated: CASSQSGGKVRNNEQFF.

The sample holds a few counts of this clone. CDR3 in DNA: TGTGCCAGCAGCGTCTCTAGCGGAGAAGAGACCCAGTACTTC. This gives the protein CASSVSSGEETQYF. This chain uses TRBV9 with TRBJ2-5; 7 bases match TRBD2. The CDR3 is 14 amino acids. Germline-derived CDR1 and CDR2 are SGDLS and YYNGEE. V lost 2 bases, J lost 3 bases, and 4 bases stayed unmatched.

The CDR3 DNA reads as TGTGCCAGCAGTTCCGGGACACGAGGAAACACCATATATTTT. As protein: CASSSGTRGNTIYF. The chain employs TRBV6-6 and TRBJ1-3; D possibly corresponds to TRBD1 (6 bases). Per the germline V gene, CDR1 is MNHNY and CDR2 is SVGAGI (reference sequence). V dropped 4 bases and J dropped 4 bases, with 11 bases sitting between them. The CDR3 runs 14 residues.

V and J are TRBV19 and TRBJ2-2; perhaps TRBD1 as D (5 bases). Germline V gives CDR1 LNHDA, CDR2 SQIVND (reference sequence). With 6 bases removed from V and 3 bases from J, the gap between germline ends came to 14 bases. The CDR3 is 15 residues long. The CDR3 is CASSPPDRYTGELFF. CDR3 in DNA: TGTGCCAGTAGCCCTCCCGACAGATACACCGGGGAGCTGTTTTTT.

The gene calls are TRBV5-1 and TRBJ1-5, with a weak D call TRBD1 (6 bases). Germline assignment: CDR1 SGHRS and CDR2 YFSETQ. The CDR3 has 13 residues. The V end lost 2 bases, the J end lost 4 bases, and 7 bases lay between the germline ends. DNA for the CDR3: TGCGCCAGCAGCTTACAGGGTAATCAGCCCCAGCATTTT. Residues: CASSLQGNQPQHF.

The table lists this clone with a count of one. V usage is TRBV15 and J usage is TRBJ2-1; D might be TRBD2 (6 bases). Germline V gene data show CDR1 as LNHNV and CDR2 as YYDKDF (reference sequence). V was cut by 4 bases and J by 9 bases, with 19 bases left in between. CDR3 length equals 15 residues. CDR3 in DNA: TGTGCCACCAGCACGGAGCCCGGGACTCTCAGTGAGCAGTTCTTC. Translation gives CATSTEPGTLSEQFF.

Comments on this clone: Other DNA sequences within the sample encode an identical CDR3. The gene calls are TRBV29-1 and TRBJ2-5; TRBD1 aligns across 9 bases. The CDR3 runs 12 residues. The germline V gene has CDR1 SQVTM and CDR2 ANQGSEA. Germline trimming cut 6 bases from V and 4 bases from J; bases unmatched to any gene: 3. This CDR3 is CSVDRGGETQYF. CDR3 coding DNA: TGCAGCGTGGACAGGGGCGGAGAGACCCAGTACTTC.